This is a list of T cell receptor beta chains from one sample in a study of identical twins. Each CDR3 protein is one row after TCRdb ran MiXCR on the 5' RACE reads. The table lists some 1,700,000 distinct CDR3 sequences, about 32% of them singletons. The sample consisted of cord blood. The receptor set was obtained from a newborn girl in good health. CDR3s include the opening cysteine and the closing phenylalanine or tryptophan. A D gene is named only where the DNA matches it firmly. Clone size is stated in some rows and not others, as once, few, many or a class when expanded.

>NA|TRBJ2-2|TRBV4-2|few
TGTGCCAGCAGCCAAGAGACCCTAACCCAAGGGGAGCTGTTTTTT
CASSQETLTQGELFF
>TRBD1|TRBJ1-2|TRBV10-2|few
TGCGCCAGCAGTGATCCCCGACAGGGCAACTATGGCTACACCTTC
CASSDPRQGNYGYTF
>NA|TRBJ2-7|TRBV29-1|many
TGCAGCGTTGAAGAGGGTTACGAGCAGTACTTC
CSVEEGYEQYF
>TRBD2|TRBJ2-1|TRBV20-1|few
TGCAGTGCTAGAGACCGGACTAGCGGGACCACCTACAATGAGCAGTTCTTC
CSARDRTSGTTYNEQFF
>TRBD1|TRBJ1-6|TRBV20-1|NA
TGCAGTGCCAAATTACAGGGGGCTAACCTGTTGAATTCACCCCTCCACTTT
CSAKLQGANLLNSPLHF
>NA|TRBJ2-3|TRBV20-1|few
TGCAGTGCCGTGCAAGCGTCACACACAGATACGCAGTATTTT
CSAVQASHTDTQYF
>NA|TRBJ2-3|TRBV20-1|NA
TGCAGTGCCCCCCGGGACGCAGGAGATACGCAGTATTTT
CSAPRDAGDTQYF
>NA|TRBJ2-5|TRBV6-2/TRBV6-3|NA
TGTGCCAGCAGCGACCGGACTTTAGGAAAGAAAGAGACCCAGTACTTC
CASSDRTLGKKETQYF
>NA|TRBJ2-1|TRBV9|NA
TGTGCCAGCAGCCCACAACCGGGCCCCGGGGGTGAGCAGTTCTTC
CASSPQPGPGGEQFF
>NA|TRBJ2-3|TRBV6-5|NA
TGTGCCAGCAGTTCCCAACCCCCCGGACTTACGGGACTCTATGGGGATACGCAGTATTTT
CASSSQPPGLTGLYGDTQYF
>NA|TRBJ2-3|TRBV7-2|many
TGTGCCAGCAGCTTATTATCCGCAGATACGCAGTATTTT
CASSLLSADTQYF
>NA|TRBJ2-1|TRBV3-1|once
TGTGCCAGCAGCCATGGGGGGGGGCCGCGGAATGAGCAGTTCTTC
CASSHGGGPRNEQFF
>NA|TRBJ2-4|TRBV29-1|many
TGCAGCTGCCAGATCCTTCTTACTAGGGCTGGGGCCAAAAACATTCAGTACTTC
CSCQILLTRAGAKNIQYF
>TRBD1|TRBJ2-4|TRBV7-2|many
TGTGCCAGCAGCTTAGTGGTGGGTCGCAGGGGGATTTTGGTCAAAAACATTCAGTACTTC
CASSLVVGRRGILVKNIQYF
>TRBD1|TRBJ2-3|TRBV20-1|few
TGCAGTGCTAGAGTAATGGGCAGGGGGACAGATACGCAGTATTTT
CSARVMGRGTDTQYF
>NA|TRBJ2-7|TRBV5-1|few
TGCGCCAGCAGCAGGGAGACTAGAGGCGAGCAGTACTTC
CASSRETRGEQYF
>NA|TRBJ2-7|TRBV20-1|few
TGCAGTGCTAGGCGGGCCCGCCGCTCCTACAATGAGCAGTACTTC
CSARRARRSYNEQYF
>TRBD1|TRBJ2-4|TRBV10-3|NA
TGTGCCATCAGTGGGACAGGAGCCCCGGCTTGGCAGTACTTC
CAISGTGAPAWQYF
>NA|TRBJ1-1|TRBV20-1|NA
TGCAGTGCTAGATCACGGGGACGGCTGACTGAAGCTTTCTTT
CSARSRGRLTEAFF
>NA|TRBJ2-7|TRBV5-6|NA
TGTGCCAGCAGCTTGGGTCAGTGGGTAAACCTCGGTCCCCAGTACTTC
CASSLGQWVNLGPQYF
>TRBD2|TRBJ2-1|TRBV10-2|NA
TGCGCCAGCAGTGTCAGCGGGAGTGGGTATGAGCAGTTCTTC
CASSVSGSGYEQFF
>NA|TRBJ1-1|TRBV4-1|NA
TGCGCCAGCAGCAGGGGGGCGCGGAGCACTGAAGCTTTCTTT
CASSRGARSTEAFF
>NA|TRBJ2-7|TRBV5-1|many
TGTGCCAGCAGTTTGGGCGGGGTCGAGCAGTACTTC
CASSLGGVEQYF
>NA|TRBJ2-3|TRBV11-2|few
TGTGCCAGCAGCTTATACTCATTACTCGGGGTCTTGCCAGATACGCAGTATTTT
CASSLYSLLGVLPDTQYF
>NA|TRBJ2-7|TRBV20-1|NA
TGCAGTGCTAGGAGGTACCTAGGGGGCTCCTACGAGCAGTACTTC
CSARRYLGGSYEQYF
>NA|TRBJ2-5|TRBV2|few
TGTGCCAGCAGCCCAACCTGGGCAAGACAAGAGACCCAGTACTTC
CASSPTWARQETQYF
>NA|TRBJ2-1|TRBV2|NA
TGTGCCAGCACCCCAGGGACCTACAATGAGCAGTTCTTC
CASTPGTYNEQFF
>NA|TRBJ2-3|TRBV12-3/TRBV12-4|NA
TGTGCCAGCAGTTACGTACTAGCCACAAATACGCAGTATTTT
CASSYVLATNTQYF
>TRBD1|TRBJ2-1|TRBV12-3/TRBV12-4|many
TGTGCCAGCAGTCACAGGGGATCGGAGCAGTTCTTC
CASSHRGSEQFF
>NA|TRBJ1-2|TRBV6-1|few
TGTGCCAGCAGTCGAGGGGGGTCGAACTATGGCTACACCTTC
CASSRGGSNYGYTF
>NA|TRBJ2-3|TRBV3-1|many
TGTGCCAGCAGCCAAGAGTACCTCTCAATAGCCAGTACGCAGTATTTT
CASSQEYLSIASTQYF
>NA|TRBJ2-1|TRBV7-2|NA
TGTGCCAGCAGCTTAGTCAAGTTTAATGAGCAGTTCTTC
CASSLVKFNEQFF
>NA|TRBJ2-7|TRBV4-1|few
TGCGCCAGCAGCCAAGACCCCTGGGACGGGAGAGATTACGAGCAGTACTTC
CASSQDPWDGRDYEQYF
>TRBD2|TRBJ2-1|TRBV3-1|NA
TGTGCCAGCAGCCACCCGGGACTAGCTTACAATGAGCAGTTCTTC
CASSHPGLAYNEQFF
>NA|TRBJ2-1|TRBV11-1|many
TGTGCCAGCAGCAACAAAAGAGCGGGCGCCGCCAATGAGCAGTTCTTC
CASSNKRAGAANEQFF
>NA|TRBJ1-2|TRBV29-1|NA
TGCAGCGTTGAAGTGTGGGACAACTATGGCTACACCTTC
CSVEVWDNYGYTF
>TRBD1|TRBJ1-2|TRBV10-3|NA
TGTGCCATCAGTGCCGGGACAGGGAAAAATGGCTACACCTTC
CAISAGTGKNGYTF
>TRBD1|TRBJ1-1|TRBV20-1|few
TGCAGTGCTAGAGATTTAGACAGGGTGATGAACACTGAAGCTTTCTTT
CSARDLDRVMNTEAFF
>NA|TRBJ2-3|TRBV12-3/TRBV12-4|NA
TGTGCCAGCAGGCGGGACTTGAACACAGATGCGCAGTATTTT
CASRRDLNTDAQYF
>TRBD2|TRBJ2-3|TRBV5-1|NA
TGCGCCAGCAGCGCCCTAGCGGGAGGAGGCACAGATACGCAGTATTTT
CASSALAGGGTDTQYF
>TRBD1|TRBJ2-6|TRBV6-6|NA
TGTGCCAGCAGGGACAGGTCAATCTCTGGGGCCAACGTCCTGACTTTC
CASRDRSISGANVLTF
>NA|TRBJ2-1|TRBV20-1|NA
TGCAGTGCTGCCGACTCAACAAGAAATGAGCAGTTCTTC
CSAADSTRNEQFF
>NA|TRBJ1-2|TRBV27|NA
TGTGCCAGCAGTTTAAGCAGGGTTACTAACTATGGCTACACCTTC
CASSLSRVTNYGYTF
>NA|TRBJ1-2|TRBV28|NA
TGTGCCAGCAGTCTGGACGTGGGGGGAGGCTACACCTTC
CASSLDVGGGYTF
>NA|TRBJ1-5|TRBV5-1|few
TGCGCCAGCAGATTGGGAGATCAGCCCCAGCATTTT
CASRLGDQPQHF
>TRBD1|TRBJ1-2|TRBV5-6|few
TGTGCCAGCAGCCACCGAGACAGGGCCTATGGCTACACCTTC
CASSHRDRAYGYTF